A single T cell receptor beta chain is shown here with its context. Its antigen is unidentified. The entry originates in a study of T cell responses to AZD1222 COVID-19 vaccine. Overall study results and limits: Females outnumbered males among donors, who were mostly white British; clonal diversity was possibly underestimated. The repertoires were collected only after the peak T cell response.

Sequencing used immunoSEQ multiplex PCR; TCRdb keeps in-frame clones, though not all of them. Of about 130,000 clones in the sample, roughly nine tenths were seen once. In germline, CDR1 is GTSNPN, CDR2 SVGIG (reference sequence). Deletions cut 3 bases from V and 13 bases from J, with 20 bases between. This CDR3 is 13 amino acids long. The chain recombines TRBV30 with TRBJ2-3; D is possibly TRBD2 (5 bases). This receptor was taken from an adult in good health. The sample consisted of peripheral blood, taken on day 0 of AZD1222 vaccination. CDR3 protein: CAWSDGVAWMEYF. The CDR3 bases are TGTGCCTGGAGCGACGGGGTTGCGTGGATGGAGTATTTT.